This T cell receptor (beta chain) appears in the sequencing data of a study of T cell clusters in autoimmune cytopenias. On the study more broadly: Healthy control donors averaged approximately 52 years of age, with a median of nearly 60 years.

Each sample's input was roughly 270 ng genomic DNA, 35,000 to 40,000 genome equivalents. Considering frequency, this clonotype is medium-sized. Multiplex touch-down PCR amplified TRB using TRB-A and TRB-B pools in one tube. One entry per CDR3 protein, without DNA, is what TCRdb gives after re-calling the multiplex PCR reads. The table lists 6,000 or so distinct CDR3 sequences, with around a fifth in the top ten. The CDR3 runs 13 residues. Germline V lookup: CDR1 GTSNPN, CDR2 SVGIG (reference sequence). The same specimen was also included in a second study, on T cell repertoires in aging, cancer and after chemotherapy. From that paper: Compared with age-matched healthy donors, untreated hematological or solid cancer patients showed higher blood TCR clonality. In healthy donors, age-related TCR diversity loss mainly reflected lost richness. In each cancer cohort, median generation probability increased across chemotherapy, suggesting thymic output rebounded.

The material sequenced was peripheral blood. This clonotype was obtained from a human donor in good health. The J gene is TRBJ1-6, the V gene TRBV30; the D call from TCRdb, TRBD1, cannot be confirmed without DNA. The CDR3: CACQRQGNSPLHF.